One sample yielded the 12 T cell receptor beta chains listed below, sequenced in a study of regulatory T cells in long-lasting Graves disease (dated by TCRdb to the early 2020s). The time point label, read with the paper, signifies: newly diagnosed GD, antithyroid drugs for less than 3 months. RNA was extracted from PBMCs in TRIzol for both TCR sequencing and RNA sequencing. Library preparation employed multiplex PCR. Data came from an Illumina HiSeq 4000. iRepertoire HTBI primers and Arm-PCR amplification of CDR3 regions were used to construct TCR beta libraries. The raw public data were reprocessed by TCRdb itself: fastp quality trimming at Q25, MiXCR clonotype calling, in-frame beta chains only. One record per CDR3 amino acid sequence lists the most common genes and DNA. The sample contains about 370,000 distinct CDR3 sequences, around 16% of them found a single time. Jointly, the top ten make up about 24% of the sample.

Sequenced here: peripheral blood mononuclear cells (PBMCs), sampled at new diagnosis, from a patient treated with antithyroid drugs. The origin of the receptors is a female donor with Graves disease.

This clonotype was counted many times. The chain combines TRBV20-1 with TRBJ2-5; D is perhaps TRBD1 (5 bases). V lost 1 base, J lost 3 bases, and 15 bases lay in between. This CDR3 spans 15 amino acids. From germline, CDR1 is DFQATT and CDR2 SNEGSKA (reference sequence). CDR3 DNA sequence: TGCAGTGCTAGAGTCACAGGCAGTCGAAAAGAGACCCAGTACTTC. It yields the protein CSARVTGSRKETQYF.

The V call is TRBV4-2, the J call TRBJ1-1; D possibly corresponds to TRBD1 (5 bases). CDR1 is LGHNA and CDR2 is YNFKEQ in the germline V gene. CDR3 length: 14 residues. Trimming left V 7 bases short and J 4 bases short, with 16 bases between. CDR3 nucleotides: TGTGCCAGCAATTTCCGGGGCTTGAGCACTGAAGCTTTCTTT. It encodes CASNFRGLSTEAFF.

The V call is TRBV7-3, the J call TRBJ1-1; D unclear. CDR1 and CDR2 from the germline V gene are SGHTA and FQGTGA. V lost 1 base, J lost 3 bases, and 6 bases lay in between. The CDR3 has 13 residues. This chain's CDR3 is CASSLMKDTEAFF. The DNA for the CDR3 is TGTGCCAGCAGCTTAATGAAGGACACTGAAGCTTTCTTT.

This clonotype was recorded a few times. This chain joins TRBV19 and TRBJ1-1; D is possibly TRBD1 (6 bases). The CDR3 is made up of 14 amino acids. Looked up from germline, CDR1 is LNHDA and CDR2 is SQIVND (reference sequence). V dropped 2 bases and J dropped 6 bases, with 13 bases sitting between them. As DNA, the CDR3 is TGTGCCAGTAGTATATGGGGGGCGAGGCCTGAAGCTTTCTTT. Its protein product is CASSIWGARPEAFF.

This clonotype was observed at least ten times. The CDR3 sequence is CASSLGWGNTEAFF. For the CDR3, the DNA is TGTGCCAGCAGCCTCGGCTGGGGGAACACTGAAGCTTTCTTT. The V gene is TRBV3-1, the J gene TRBJ1-1; D unresolved. The V and J ends lost 4 bases and 1 base respectively, with 10 bases between them. CDR3 length: 14 amino acids. The germline V gene has CDR1 LGHDT and CDR2 YNNKEL (reference sequence).

This clonotype was counted at least ten times. V usage is TRBV4-3 and J usage is TRBJ1-1, with a tentative D call TRBD1 (5 bases). The CDR3 extends over 15 amino acids. Germline CDR1 is LGHNA and CDR2 is YSLEER. The ends were cut back, 4 bases at V and 5 bases at J, with 17 bases in the middle. In DNA, the CDR3 is TGCGCCAGCAGCCTGGGGCAGGGACCGTATACTGAAGCTTTCTTT. This codes for CASSLGQGPYTEAFF.

This clonotype was detected ten times or more. This chain connects TRBV5-5 to TRBJ2-4; D may correspond to TRBD1 or TRBD2 (5 bases each). The CDR3 runs to 14 residues. V was clipped by 5 bases and J by 10 bases, with 19 bases between them. Per the germline V gene, CDR1 is SGHKS and CDR2 is YYEKEE (reference sequence). The DNA of the CDR3 is TGTGCCAGCAGTCCCAGCTCGGGGCCCCGGATTCAGTACTTC. It is translated as CASSPSSGPRIQYF.

This clonotype was seen more than once but under ten times. The rearrangement links TRBV4-1 to TRBJ2-5, with TRBD1 as a possible D gene (5 bases). V dropped 6 bases and J dropped 3 bases, with 11 bases sitting between them. The CDR3 is made up of 13 amino acids. Germline assignment: CDR1 MGHRA and CDR2 YSYEKL. CDR3 DNA sequence: TGCGCCAGCAGGGGGCCAGATAAAGAGACCCAGTACTTC. This translates into CASRGPDKETQYF.

The sample holds many counts of this clonotype. J is TRBJ1-2 and V is TRBV4-1; D possibly corresponds to TRBD1 (5 bases). Trimming stripped 1 base from V and 3 bases from J, with 15 bases between. CDR3 size: 16 residues. Germline loops: CDR1 MGHRA, CDR2 YSYEKL. In DNA form, the CDR3 reads TGCGCCAGCAGCCAAGTCTCCAGGGCCAGGGACTATGGCTACACCTTC. This sequence encodes CASSQVSRARDYGYTF.

Many counts were recorded for this clonotype. The chain joins TRBV11-2 to TRBJ2-5, with 13 nucleotides matching TRBD2. Germline CDR1 reads SGHAT; CDR2 reads FQNNGV. The CDR3 has 16 residues. V was clipped by 4 bases and J by 7 bases; unmatched bases: 9. CDR3 in DNA: TGTGCCAGCAGCTCTCGACAGGGGACTAGCGGGATGACCCAGTACTTC. Translation gives CASSSRQGTSGMTQYF.

This clonotype was counted ten times or more. V usage is TRBV20-1 and J usage is TRBJ2-3; 10 bases fit TRBD2. The V gene's germline CDR1 is DFQATT and CDR2 SNEGSKA (reference sequence). The J segment lost 3 bases and the V segment lost 1 base, leaving 1 base of the junction unmatched. The CDR3 extends over 14 amino acids. The CDR3 nucleotides are TGCAGTGCTAGAGTAGCGGGGGGAACAGATACGCAGTATTTT. It encodes CSARVAGGTDTQYF.

This clonotype was picked up many times. The CDR3 region is CASSLSTQPSYEQYF. CDR3 nucleotides: TGTGCCAGCAGTTTATCAACCCAACCAAGCTACGAGCAGTACTTC. J is TRBJ2-7 and V is TRBV12-3 or TRBV12-4; no definite D call. CDR3 length equals 15 residues. V gave up 2 bases and J gave up 3 bases, with 14 bases separating them.